The source of this T cell receptor (beta chain) is a study of CD8+CD57+ T cells in acquired aplastic anemia (dated by TCRdb to about 2018). Regarding the research as a whole: On average, sorted CD4+ and CD8+ cells yielded about 3 ug of extracted DNA, with a range of about 0.19 to 30 ug. CD8+CD57+ expansion was defined as a frequency above the mean frequency observed in healthy subjects. Study-wide findings and limitations: No significant difference in CD8+ Simpson's diversity was found between patients and healthy controls (P=0.060). Around 31 CD8+ CDR3 sequences were shared between patients and controls but appeared highly expressed in patients and within their immunodominant clones.

Including the terminal cysteine and phenylalanine, the CDR3 comprises 15 residues. This entry keeps only the CDR3 DNA: 45 bases, framed from base 1. The germline V gene (reference sequence) gives CDR1 as LNHNV and CDR2 as YYDKDF. Trimming takes 4 bases from V and 4 bases from J, and the germline ends sit 15 bases apart. Genomic DNA served as template for TCR beta VDJ combination and CDR3 sequence profiling. TCR repertoire sequencing was run on an Illumina HiSeq 2000. Turning to the authors' computational methods: TRBV/TRBJ rearrangement plots, CDR3 size and DJ length profiles, and Simpson's diversity index were used to evaluate the repertoires. Whichever DNA sequence was most abundant in the deep sequencing data was defined as the immunodominant clone. CDR3 amino acid sequences were checked for sharing between subjects and were compared against published repertoires and the VDJdb database. Using fastp at Q25 and MiXCR, TCRdb reprocessed the public reads and kept productive beta chains. Each entry merges the rows of one CDR3 protein and shows their most common DNA and genes. The authors' filters were not applied to this entry. Counted in this sample were under 200,000 distinct CDR3 sequences; around half of them appeared once. The ten largest clones represent about 1.8% of the sample.

On this clonotype itself: Its recognized antigen is unknown. Qualities for individual bases were not recorded, and no much larger clone is one base off.

The patients picked for sequencing were ones in whom flow cytometry had shown an expansion of CD8+CD57+ cells. Every patient had severe acquired aplastic anemia, diagnosed using the International Study of Aplastic Anemia and Agranulocytosis and Camitta criteria. Patients had received no therapy at the time of blood sampling. The study deep-sequenced TCR repertoires of sorted CD4+ and CD8+ blood T cells from severe aplastic anemia patients and healthy subjects. Patients were enrolled under clinicaltrials.gov protocols 00001620, 01623167, 00001397, 00071045, 00081523 and 00961064 in the USA. Ficoll-Paque density gradient centrifugation was used to isolate peripheral blood mononuclear cells. Before DNA extraction, CD4+ and CD8+ T cells were sorted by FACS or by magnetic beads.

The sample was sorted CD4+, CD8+, or CD8+CD57+ T cells (not recorded which) from PBMCs. The TCR sequence derives from a human donor with aplastic anemia. Here the chain combines TRBV15 and TRBJ2-3; the D gene is perhaps TRBD2, from 7 matching bases. The DNA is TGTGCCACCAGCACGAGGGGGGGCCCCGCAGATACGCAGTATTTT. Its amino acids are CATSTRGGPADTQYF.